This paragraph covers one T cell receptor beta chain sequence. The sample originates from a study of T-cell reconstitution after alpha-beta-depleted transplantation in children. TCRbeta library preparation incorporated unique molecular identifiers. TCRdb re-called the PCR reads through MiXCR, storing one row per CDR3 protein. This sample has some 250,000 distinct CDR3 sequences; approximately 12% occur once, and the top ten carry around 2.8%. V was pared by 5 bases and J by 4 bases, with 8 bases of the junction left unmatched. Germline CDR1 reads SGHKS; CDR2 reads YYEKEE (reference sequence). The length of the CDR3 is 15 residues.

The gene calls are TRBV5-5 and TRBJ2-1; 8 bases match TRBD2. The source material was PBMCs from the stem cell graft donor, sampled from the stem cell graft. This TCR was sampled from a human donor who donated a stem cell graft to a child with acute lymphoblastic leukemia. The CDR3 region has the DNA TGTGCCAGCAGTCATCCGGGGGGGGGATACAATGAGCAGTTCTTC. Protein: CASSHPGGGYNEQFF.